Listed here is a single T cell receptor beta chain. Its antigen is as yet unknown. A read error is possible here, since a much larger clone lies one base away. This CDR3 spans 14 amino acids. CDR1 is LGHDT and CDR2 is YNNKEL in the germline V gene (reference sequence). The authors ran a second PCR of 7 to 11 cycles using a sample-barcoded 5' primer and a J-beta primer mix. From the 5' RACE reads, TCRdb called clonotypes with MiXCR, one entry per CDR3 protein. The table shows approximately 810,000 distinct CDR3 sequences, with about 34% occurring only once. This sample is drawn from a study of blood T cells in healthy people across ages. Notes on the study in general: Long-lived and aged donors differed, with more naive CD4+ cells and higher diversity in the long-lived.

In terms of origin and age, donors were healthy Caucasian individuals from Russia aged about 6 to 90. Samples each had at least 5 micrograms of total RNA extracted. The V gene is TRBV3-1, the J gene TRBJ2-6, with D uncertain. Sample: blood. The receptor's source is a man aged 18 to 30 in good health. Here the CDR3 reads CASRSTSGTNVLTF. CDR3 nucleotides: TGTGCCAGTAGGAGCACATCTGGGACCAACGTCCTGACTTTC.